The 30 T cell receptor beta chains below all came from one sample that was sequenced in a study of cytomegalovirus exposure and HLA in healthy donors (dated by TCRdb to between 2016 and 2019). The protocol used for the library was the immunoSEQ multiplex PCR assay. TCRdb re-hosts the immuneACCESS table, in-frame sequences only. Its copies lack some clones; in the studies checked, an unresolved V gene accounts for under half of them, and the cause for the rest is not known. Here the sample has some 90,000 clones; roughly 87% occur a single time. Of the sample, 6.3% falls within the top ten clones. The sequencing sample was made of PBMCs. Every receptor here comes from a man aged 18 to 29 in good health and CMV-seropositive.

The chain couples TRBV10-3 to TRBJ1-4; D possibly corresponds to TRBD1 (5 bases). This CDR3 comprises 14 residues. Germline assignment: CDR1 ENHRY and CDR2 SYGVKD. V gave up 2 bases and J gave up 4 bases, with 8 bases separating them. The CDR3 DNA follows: TGTGCCATCAGTGAGGGGGCTCTTAATGAAAAACTGTTTTTT. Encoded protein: CAISEGALNEKLFF.

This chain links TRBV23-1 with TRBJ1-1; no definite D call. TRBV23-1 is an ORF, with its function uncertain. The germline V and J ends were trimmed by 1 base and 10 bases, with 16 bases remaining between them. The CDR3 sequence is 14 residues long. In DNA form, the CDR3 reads TGCGCCAGCAGTCAATGCGAAAATCTCCCCCGAGCTTTCTTT. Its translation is CASSQCENLPRAFF.

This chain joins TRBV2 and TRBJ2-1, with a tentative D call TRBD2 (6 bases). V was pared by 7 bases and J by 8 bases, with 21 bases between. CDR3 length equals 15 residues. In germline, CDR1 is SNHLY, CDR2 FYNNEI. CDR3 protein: CASTDGSGRLDEQFF. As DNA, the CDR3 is TGTGCCAGCACCGACGGCAGCGGGCGATTGGATGAGCAGTTCTTC.

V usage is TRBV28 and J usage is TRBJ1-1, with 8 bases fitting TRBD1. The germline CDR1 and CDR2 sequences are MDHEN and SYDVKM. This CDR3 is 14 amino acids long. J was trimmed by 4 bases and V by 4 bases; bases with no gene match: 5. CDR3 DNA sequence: TGTGCCAGCAGTTCCGGACAGGGAAGCACTGAAGCTTTCTTT. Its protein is CASSSGQGSTEAFF.

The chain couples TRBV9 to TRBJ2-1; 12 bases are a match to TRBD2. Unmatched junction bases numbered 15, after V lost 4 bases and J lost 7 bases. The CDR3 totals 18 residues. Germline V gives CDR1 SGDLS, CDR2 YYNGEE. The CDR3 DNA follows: TGTGCCAGCAGCCTACCCTCTAGCGGGAGGGCCGTATCGAATGAGCAGTTCTTC. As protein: CASSLPSSGRAVSNEQFF.

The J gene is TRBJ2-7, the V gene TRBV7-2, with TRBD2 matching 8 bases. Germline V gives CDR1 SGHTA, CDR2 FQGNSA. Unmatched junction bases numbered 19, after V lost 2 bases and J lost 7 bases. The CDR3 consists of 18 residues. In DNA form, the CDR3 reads TGTGCCAGCAGCTTATTTTCTCGTAGGGGCGGGAGGATTGTGGAGCAGTACTTC. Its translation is CASSLFSRRGGRIVEQYF.

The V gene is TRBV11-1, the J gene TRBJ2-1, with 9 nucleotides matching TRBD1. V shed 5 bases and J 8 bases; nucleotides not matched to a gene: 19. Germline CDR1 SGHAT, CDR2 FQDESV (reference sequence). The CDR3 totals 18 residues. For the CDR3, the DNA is TGTGCCAGCAGCAACCGAATGGGGGACAGGGCAGTTCAGGATGAGCAGTTCTTC. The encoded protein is CASSNRMGDRAVQDEQFF.

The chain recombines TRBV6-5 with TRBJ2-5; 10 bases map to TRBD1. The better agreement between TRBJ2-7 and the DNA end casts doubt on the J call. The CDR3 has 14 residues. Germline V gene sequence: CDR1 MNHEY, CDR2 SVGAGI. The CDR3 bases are TGTGCCAGCAGCCTCGCGGGACAGGGGTACGAGCAGTACTTC. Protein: CASSLAGQGYEQYF.

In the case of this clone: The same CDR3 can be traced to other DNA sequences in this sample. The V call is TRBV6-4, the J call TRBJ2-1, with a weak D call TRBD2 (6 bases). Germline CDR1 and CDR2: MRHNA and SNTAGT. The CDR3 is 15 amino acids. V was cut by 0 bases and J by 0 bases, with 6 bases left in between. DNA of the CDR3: TGTGCCAGCAGTGACTCTAGCGGCTCCTACAATGAGCAGTTCTTC. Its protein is CASSDSSGSYNEQFF.

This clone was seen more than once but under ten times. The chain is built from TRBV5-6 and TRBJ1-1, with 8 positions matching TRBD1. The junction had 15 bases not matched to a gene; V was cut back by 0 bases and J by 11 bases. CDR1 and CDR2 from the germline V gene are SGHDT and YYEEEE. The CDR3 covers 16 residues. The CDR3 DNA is TGTGCCAGCAGCTTGGCCGACAGGGGATGGATGATCGGGGCTTTCTTT. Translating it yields CASSLADRGWMIGAFF. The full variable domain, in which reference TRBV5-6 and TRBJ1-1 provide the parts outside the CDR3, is DAGVTQSPTHLIKTRGQQVTLRCSPKSGHDTVSWYQQALGQGPQFIFQYYEEEERQRGNFPDRFSGHQFPNYSSELNVNALLLGDSALYLCASSLADRGWMIGAFFGQGTRLTVV.

The CDR3 coding sequence is TGCGCCAGCAGCTTGGGACTAGCGGGAGGGTTTGGCAATGAGCAGTTCTTC. Residues: CASSLGLAGGFGNEQFF. This rearrangement joins TRBV5-1 to TRBJ2-1; 14 bases are shared with TRBD2. The length of the CDR3 is 17 residues. Trimming took 0 bases from V and 6 from J; bases not matched to a gene: 5. Germline V lookup: CDR1 SGHRS, CDR2 YFSETQ.

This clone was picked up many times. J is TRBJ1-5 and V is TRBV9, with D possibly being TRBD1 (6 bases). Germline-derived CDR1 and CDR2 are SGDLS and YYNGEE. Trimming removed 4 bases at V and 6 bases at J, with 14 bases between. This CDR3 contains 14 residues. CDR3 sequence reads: CASSLQGSGQPQHF. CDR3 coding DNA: TGTGCCAGCAGCTTACAGGGATCTGGTCAGCCCCAGCATTTT.

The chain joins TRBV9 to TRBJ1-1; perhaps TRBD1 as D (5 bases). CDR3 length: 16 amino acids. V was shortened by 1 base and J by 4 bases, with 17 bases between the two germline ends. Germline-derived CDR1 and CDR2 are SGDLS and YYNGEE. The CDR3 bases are TGTGCCAGCAGCGTAACAGGTGGCCTTGTCGGCACTGAAGCTTTCTTT. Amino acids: CASSVTGGLVGTEAFF.

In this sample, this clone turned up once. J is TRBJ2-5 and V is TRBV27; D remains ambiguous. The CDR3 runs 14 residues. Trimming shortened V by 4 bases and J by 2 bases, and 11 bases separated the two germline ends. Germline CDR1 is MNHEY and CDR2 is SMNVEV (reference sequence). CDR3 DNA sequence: TGTGCCAGCAGTTCCCAGCGAGAACAAGAGACCCAGTACTTC. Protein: CASSSQREQETQYF.

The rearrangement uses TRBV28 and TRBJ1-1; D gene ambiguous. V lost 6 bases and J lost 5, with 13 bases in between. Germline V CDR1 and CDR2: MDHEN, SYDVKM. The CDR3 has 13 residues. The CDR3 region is CASRGALRTEAFF. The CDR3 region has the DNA TGTGCCAGCAGGGGAGCTCTACGGACTGAAGCTTTCTTT.

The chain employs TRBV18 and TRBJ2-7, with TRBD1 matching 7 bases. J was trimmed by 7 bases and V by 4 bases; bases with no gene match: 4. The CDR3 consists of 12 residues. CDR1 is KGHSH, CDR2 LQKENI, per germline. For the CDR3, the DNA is TGTGCCAGCTCACTTCGGGACAGTGAGCAGTACTTC. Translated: CASSLRDSEQYF.

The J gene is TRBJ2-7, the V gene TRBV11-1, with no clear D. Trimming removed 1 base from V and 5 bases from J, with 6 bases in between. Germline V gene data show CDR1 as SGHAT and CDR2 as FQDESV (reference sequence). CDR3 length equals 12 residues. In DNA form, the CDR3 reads TGTGCCAGCAGCTTAGGGCAGAACGAGCAGTACTTC. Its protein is CASSLGQNEQYF.

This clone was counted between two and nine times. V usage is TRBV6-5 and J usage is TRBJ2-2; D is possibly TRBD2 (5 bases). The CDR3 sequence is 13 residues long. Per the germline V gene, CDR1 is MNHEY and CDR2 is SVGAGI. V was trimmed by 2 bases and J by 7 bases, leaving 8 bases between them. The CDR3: CASSYGSIGELFF. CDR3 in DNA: TGTGCCAGCAGTTACGGGAGTATCGGGGAGCTGTTTTTT.

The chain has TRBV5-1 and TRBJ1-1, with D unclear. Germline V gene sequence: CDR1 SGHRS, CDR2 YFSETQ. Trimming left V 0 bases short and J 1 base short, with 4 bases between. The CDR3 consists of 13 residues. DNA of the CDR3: TGCGCCAGCAGCTTGGACACGAACACTGAAGCTTTCTTT. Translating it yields CASSLDTNTEAFF.

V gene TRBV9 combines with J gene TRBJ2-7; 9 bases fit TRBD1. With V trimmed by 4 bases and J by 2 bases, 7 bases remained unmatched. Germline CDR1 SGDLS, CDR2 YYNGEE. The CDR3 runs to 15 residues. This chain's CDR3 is CASSLGQGSPYEQYF. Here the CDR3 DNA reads TGTGCCAGCAGCCTAGGACAGGGGTCGCCCTACGAGCAGTACTTC.

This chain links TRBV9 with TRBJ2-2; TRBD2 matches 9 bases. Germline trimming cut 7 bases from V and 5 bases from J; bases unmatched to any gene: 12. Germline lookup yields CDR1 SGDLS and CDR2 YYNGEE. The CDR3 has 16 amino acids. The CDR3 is CASSGLAGGLTGELFF. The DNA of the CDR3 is TGTGCCAGCTCCGGGTTGGCGGGAGGGTTAACCGGGGAGCTGTTTTTT.

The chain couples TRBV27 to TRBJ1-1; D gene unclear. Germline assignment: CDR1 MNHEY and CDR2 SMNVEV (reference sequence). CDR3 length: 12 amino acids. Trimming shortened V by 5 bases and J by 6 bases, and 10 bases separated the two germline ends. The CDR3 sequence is CASSNRVSEAFF. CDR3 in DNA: TGTGCCAGCAGTAATCGTGTTTCTGAAGCTTTCTTT.

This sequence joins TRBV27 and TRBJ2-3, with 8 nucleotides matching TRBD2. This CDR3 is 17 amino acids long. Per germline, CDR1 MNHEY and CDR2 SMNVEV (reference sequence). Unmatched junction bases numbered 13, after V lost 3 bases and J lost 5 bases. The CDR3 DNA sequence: TGTGCCAGCAGTTTCTGGGGAACGGGGGGGCCAGGAGATACGCAGTATTTT. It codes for CASSFWGTGGPGDTQYF.

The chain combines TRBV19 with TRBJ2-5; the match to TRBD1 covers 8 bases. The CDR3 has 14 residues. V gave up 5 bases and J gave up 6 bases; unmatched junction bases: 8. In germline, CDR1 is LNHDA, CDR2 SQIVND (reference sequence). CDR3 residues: CASSQDRAVKTQYF. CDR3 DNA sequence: TGTGCCAGTAGTCAGGACAGGGCTGTTAAGACCCAGTACTTC.

CDR3 in DNA: TGCGCCAGCAGCCAAAGGAGGGGGCGAAACACTGAAGCTTTCTTT. It yields the protein CASSQRRGRNTEAFF. The V call is TRBV4-1, the J call TRBJ1-1; 7 bases are shared with TRBD1. Germline CDR1 reads MGHRA; CDR2 reads YSYEKL. The CDR3 runs 15 residues. Unmatched junction bases numbered 5, after V lost 2 bases and J lost 2 bases.

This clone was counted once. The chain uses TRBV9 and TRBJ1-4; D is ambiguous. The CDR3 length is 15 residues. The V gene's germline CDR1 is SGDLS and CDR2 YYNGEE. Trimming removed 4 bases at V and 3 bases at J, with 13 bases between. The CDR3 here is CASSLGFTANEKLFF. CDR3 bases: TGTGCCAGCAGCCTTGGGTTTACAGCTAATGAAAAACTGTTTTTT.

This chain's CDR3 is CASRVQGREKLFF. In DNA form, the CDR3 reads TGTGCCAGCAGGGTTCAGGGCCGGGAAAAACTGTTTTTT. This rearrangement joins TRBV2 to TRBJ1-4; a weak D match, TRBD1 (5 bases). V shed 6 bases and J shed 8 bases, with 13 bases lying between them. CDR1 is SNHLY and CDR2 is FYNNEI in the germline V gene. The CDR3 runs to 13 residues.

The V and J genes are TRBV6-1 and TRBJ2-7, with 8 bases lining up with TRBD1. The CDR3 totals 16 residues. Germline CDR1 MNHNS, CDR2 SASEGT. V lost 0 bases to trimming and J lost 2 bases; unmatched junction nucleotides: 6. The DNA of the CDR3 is TGTGCCAGCAGTGAAGCGGGGGTACAGGGGGCCTACGAGCAGTACTTC. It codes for CASSEAGVQGAYEQYF.

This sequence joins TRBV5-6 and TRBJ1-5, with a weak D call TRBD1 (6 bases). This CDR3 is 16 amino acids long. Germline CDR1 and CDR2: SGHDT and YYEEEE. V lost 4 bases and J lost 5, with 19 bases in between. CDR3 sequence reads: CASSLSLSRGYQPQHF. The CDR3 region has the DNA TGTGCCAGCAGCCTCAGTCTGTCCAGGGGCTATCAGCCCCAGCATTTT. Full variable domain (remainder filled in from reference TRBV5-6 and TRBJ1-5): DAGVTQSPTHLIKTRGQQVTLRCSPKSGHDTVSWYQQALGQGPQFIFQYYEEEERQRGNFPDRFSGHQFPNYSSELNVNALLLGDSALYLCASSLSLSRGYQPQHFGDGTRLSIL.

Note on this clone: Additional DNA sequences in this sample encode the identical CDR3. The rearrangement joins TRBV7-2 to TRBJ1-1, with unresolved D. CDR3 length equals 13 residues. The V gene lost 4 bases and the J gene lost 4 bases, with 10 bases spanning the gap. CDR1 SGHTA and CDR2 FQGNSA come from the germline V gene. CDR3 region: CASSSGRGTEAFF. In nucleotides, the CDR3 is TGTGCCAGCAGCTCCGGTCGAGGCACTGAAGCTTTCTTT.